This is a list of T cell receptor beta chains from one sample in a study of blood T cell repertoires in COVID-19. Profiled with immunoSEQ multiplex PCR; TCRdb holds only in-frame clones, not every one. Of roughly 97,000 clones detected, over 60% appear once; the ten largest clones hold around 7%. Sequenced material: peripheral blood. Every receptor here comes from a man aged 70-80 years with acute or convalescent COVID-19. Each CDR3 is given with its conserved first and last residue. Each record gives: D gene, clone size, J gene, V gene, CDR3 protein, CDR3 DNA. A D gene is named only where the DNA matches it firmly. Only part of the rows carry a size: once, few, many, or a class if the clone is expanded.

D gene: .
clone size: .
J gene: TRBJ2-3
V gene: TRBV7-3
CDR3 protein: CASSLAGASTDTQYF
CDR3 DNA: TGTGCCAGCAGCTTAGCGGGGGCAAGCACAGATACGCAGTATTTT

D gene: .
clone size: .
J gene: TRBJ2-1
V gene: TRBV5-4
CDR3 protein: CASSLVRTEEFF
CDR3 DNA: TGTGCCAGCAGCTTGGTTCGGACAGAGGAGTTCTTC

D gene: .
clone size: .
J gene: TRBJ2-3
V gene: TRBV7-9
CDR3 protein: CASSSGTALTDTQYF
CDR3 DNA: TGTGCCAGCAGTTCCGGGACTGCATTAACAGATACGCAGTATTTT

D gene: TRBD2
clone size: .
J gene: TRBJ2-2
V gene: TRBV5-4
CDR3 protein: CASSRASGGPAGELFF
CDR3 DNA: TGTGCCAGCAGCAGGGCTAGCGGGGGGCCAGCCGGGGAGCTGTTTTTT

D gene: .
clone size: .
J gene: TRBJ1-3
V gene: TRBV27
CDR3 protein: CASSLSAGVGNTIYF
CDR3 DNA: TGTGCCAGCAGTTTATCCGCAGGGGTTGGAAACACCATATATTTT

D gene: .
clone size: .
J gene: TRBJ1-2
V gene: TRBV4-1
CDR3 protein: CASSSTAGGGYTF
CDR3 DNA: TGCGCCAGCAGTTCTACGGCAGGAGGTGGCTACACCTTC

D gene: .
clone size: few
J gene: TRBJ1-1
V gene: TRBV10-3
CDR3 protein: CAIRGEGTTEAFF
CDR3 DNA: TGTGCCATCAGAGGGGAGGGGACCACTGAAGCTTTCTTT

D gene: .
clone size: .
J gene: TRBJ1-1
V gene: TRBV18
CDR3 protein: CASSEQAVGTEAFF
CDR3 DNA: TGTGCCAGCTCCGAACAGGCGGTAGGTACTGAAGCTTTCTTT

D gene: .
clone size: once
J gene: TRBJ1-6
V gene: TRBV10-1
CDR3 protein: CASSDGGNSPLHF
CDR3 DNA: TGCGCCAGCAGTGATGGGGGGAATTCACCCCTCCACTTT

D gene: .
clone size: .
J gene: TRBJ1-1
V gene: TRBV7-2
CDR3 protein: CASSLEGIGGTEAFF
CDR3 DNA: TGTGCCAGCAGCTTAGAGGGGATCGGGGGCACTGAAGCTTTCTTT

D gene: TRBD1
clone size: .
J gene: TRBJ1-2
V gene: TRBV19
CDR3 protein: CASSDRGLQPYGYTF
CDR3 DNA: TGTGCCAGTAGTGACAGGGGGCTACAGCCCTATGGCTACACCTTC

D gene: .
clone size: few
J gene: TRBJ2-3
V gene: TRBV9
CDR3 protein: CASSVGGTDTQYF
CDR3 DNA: TGTGCCAGCAGCGTAGGAGGGACAGATACGCAGTATTTT

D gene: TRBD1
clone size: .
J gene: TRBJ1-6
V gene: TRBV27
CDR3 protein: CASSAVRTGQSPLHF
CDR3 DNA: TGTGCCAGCAGTGCCGTTCGGACAGGGCAATCACCCCTCCACTTT

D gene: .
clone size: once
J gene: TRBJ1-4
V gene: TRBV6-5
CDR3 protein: CASSTTGRGEKLFF
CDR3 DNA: TGTGCCAGCAGTACTACAGGGAGGGGTGAAAAACTGTTTTTT

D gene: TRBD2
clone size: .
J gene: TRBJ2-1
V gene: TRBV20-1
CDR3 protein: CSASSGSLNEQFF
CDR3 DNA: TGCAGTGCTAGTAGCGGGAGCTTAAATGAGCAGTTCTTC

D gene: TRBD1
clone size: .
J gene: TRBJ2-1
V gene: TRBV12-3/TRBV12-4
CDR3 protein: CASSSNRGNEQFF
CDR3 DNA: TGTGCCAGCAGCAGTAACAGGGGCAATGAGCAGTTCTTC

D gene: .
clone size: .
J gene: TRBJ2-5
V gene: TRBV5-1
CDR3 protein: CASSPGQRETQYF
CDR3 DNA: TGCGCCAGCAGCCCAGGACAGAGAGAGACCCAGTACTTC

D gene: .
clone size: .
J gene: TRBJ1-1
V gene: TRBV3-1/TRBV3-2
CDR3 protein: CASSQFTGANTEAFF
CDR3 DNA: TGTGCCAGCAGCCAATTCACAGGAGCTAACACTGAAGCTTTCTTT

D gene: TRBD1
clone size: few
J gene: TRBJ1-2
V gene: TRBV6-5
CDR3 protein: CASSRLGQGYGYTF
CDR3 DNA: TGTGCCAGCAGTCGCCTGGGACAGGGTTATGGCTACACCTTC

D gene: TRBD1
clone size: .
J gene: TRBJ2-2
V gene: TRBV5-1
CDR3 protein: CASSLGTGWTGELFF
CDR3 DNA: TGCGCCAGCAGCTTGGGGACAGGGTGGACCGGGGAGCTGTTTTTT

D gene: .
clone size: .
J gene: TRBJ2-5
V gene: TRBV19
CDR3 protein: CASSSWTGQETQYF
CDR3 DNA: TGTGCCAGTAGTTCATGGACGGGACAAGAGACCCAGTACTTC

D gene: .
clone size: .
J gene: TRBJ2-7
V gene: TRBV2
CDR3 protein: CASSSYEQYF
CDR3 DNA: TGTGCCAGTTCGTCCTACGAGCAGTACTTC

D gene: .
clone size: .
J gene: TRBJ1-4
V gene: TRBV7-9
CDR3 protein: CASSPTGSPEGKLFF
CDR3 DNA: TGTGCCAGCAGTCCTACAGGGAGCCCAGAAGGAAAACTGTTTTTT

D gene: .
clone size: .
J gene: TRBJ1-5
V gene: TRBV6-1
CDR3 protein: CASSEARGNQPQHF
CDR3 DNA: TGTGCCAGCAGTGAAGCGAGGGGCAATCAGCCCCAGCATTTT

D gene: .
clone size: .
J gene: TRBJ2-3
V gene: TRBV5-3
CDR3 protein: CARSLPGKWDTQYF
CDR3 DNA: TGTGCCAGAAGCTTACCCGGGAAGTGGGATACGCAGTATTTT

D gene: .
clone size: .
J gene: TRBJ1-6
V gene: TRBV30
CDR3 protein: CAWSVSAGDSPLHF
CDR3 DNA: TGTGCCTGGAGTGTTTCGGCAGGGGATTCACCCCTCCACTTT

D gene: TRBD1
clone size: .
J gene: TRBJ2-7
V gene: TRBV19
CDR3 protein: CASSVTGQGAREQYF
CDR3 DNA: TGTGCCAGTAGTGTAACGGGACAGGGGGCGCGGGAGCAGTACTTC

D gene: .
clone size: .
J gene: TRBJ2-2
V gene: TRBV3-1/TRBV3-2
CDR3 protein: CASSQVASGNTGELFF
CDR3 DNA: TGTGCCAGCAGCCAAGTAGCTTCGGGGAACACCGGGGAGCTGTTTTTT

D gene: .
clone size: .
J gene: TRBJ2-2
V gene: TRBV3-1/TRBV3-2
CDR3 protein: CASSQDRGGRTGELFF
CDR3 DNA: TGTGCCAGCAGCCAAGATCGTGGGGGGAGGACCGGGGAGCTGTTTTTT

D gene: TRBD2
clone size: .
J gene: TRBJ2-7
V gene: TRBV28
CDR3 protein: CASSLSGGSSYEQYF
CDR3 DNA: TGTGCCAGCAGTTTATCAGGCGGGAGCTCCTACGAGCAGTACTTC

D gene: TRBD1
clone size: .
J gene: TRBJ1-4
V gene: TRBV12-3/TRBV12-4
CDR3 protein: CASRGTGTEKLFF
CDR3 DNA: TGTGCCAGCAGGGGGACAGGAACCGAAAAACTGTTTTTT

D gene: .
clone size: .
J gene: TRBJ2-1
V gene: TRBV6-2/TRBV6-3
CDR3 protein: CASSSARNEQFF
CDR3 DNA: TGTGCCAGCAGTTCTGCTAGGAATGAGCAGTTCTTC

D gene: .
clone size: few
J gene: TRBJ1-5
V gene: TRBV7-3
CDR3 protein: CASSPQGGQPQHF
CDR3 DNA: TGTGCCAGCAGTCCCCAGGGAGGTCAGCCCCAGCATTTT

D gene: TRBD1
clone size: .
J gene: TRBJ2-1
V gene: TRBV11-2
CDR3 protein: CASSLAPTGYYNEQFF
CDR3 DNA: TGTGCCAGCAGCTTAGCACCGACAGGGTACTACAATGAGCAGTTCTTC

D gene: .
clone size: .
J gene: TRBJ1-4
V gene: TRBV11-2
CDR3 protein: CASSLGQVPNEKLFF
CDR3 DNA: TGTGCCAGCAGCTTAGGACAGGTCCCTAATGAAAAACTGTTTTTT

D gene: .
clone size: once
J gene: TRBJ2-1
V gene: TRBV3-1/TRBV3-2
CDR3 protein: CASTPGVWYGEQFF
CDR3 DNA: TGTGCCAGCACCCCGGGGGTGTGGTATGGTGAGCAGTTCTTC

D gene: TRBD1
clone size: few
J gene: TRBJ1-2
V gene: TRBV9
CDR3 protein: CASSGRGTGDGYTF
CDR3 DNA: TGTGCCAGCAGCGGTAGAGGGACAGGGGATGGCTACACCTTC

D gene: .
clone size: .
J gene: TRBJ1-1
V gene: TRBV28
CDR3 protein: CASSSRGTEAFF
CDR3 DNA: TGTGCCAGCAGCTCGCGGGGCACTGAAGCTTTCTTT

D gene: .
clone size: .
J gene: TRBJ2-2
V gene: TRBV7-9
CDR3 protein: CASSLEFNGELFF
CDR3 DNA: TGTGCCAGCAGCTTAGAATTCAATGGGGAGCTGTTTTTT

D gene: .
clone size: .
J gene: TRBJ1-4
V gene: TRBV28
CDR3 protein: CASSPSGGGASYNEKLFF
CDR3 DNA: TGTGCCAGCAGTCCATCGGGGGGAGGAGCCTCTTATAATGAAAAACTGTTTTTT

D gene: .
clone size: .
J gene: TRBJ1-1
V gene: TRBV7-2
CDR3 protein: CASSLGWQGNTEAFF
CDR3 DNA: TGTGCCAGCAGCTTAGGGTGGCAGGGGAACACTGAAGCTTTCTTT

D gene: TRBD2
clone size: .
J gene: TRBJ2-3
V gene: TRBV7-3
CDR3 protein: CASSLNGGAKDTQYF
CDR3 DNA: TGTGCCAGCAGCTTAAACGGGGGGGCAAAAGATACGCAGTATTTT

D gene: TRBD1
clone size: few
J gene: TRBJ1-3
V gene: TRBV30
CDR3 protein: CAWSKQGIGNTIYF
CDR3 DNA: TGTGCCTGGAGTAAACAGGGGATTGGAAACACCATATATTTT

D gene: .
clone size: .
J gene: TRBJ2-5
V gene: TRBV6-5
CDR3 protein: CASSSPGDRLVTQYF
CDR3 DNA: TGTGCCAGCAGTTCCCCAGGGGATCGACTGGTGACCCAGTACTTC

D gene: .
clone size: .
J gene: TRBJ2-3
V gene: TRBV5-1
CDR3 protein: CASSLARETDTQYF
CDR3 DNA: TGCGCCAGCAGCTTGGCACGGGAAACAGATACGCAGTATTTT

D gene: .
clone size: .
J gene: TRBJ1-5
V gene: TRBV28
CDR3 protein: CASSSPPGGGRPQHF
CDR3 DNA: TGTGCCAGCAGCTCTCCCCCGGGGGGAGGGCGGCCCCAGCATTTT

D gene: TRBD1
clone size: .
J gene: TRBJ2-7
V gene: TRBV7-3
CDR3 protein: CASSPGDRRYEQYF
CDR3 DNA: TGTGCCAGCAGCCCTGGGGACAGGAGATACGAGCAGTACTTC

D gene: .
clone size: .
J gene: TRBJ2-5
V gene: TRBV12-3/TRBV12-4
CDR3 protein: CASSPGSEETQYF
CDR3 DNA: TGTGCCAGCAGTCCAGGGTCGGAGGAGACCCAGTACTTC

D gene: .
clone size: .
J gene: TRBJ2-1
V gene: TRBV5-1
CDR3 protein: CASSLGPEGNNEQFF
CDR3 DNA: TGCGCCAGCAGCTTGGGTCCAGAGGGCAACAATGAGCAGTTCTTC

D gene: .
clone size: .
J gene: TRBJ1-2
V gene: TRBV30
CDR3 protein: CAWSVSFGGYGYTF
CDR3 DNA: TGTGCCTGGAGTGTTAGCTTCGGGGGCTATGGCTACACCTTC

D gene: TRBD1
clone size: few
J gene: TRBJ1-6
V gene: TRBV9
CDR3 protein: CASSAPDRGNNSPLHF
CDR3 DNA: TGTGCCAGCAGCGCTCCCGACAGGGGTAATAATTCACCCCTCCACTTT

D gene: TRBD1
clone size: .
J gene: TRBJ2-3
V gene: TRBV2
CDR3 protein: CASSGTGTGGDTQYF
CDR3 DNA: TGTGCCAGCAGCGGGACCGGGACAGGGGGTGATACGCAGTATTTT

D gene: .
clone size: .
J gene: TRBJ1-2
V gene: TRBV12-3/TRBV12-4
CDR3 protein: CASSTTVPHGYTF
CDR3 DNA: TGTGCCAGCAGTACGACAGTTCCCCATGGCTACACCTTC

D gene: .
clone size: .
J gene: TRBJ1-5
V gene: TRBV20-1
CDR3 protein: CSASSGQGQPQHF
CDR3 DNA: TGCAGTGCTAGTTCAGGGCAAGGTCAGCCCCAGCATTTT

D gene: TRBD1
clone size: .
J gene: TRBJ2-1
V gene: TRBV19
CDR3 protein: CASSIDGTGAQNNEQFF
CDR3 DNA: TGTGCCAGTAGTATAGATGGGACAGGCGCACAAAACAATGAGCAGTTCTTC